This T cell receptor beta chain was obtained from a study of blood T cell repertoires in COVID-19. As processed by the authors: Nucleated cell counts were estimated from reference gene primer amplification. Repertoires were generated with immunoSEQ multiplex PCR, while TCRdb's copy carries only in-frame clones and drops some. V and J calls and clone size follow that table, whereas D and trimming were derived from the DNA. The sample lists 400,000 to 500,000 clones, approximately 88% occurring once. Participants spanned ages about 18 to 100 years and resided in about two dozen US areas. The sequence was collected from a middle-aged woman who had recovered from COVID-19. What was sequenced was PBMCs or T cells enriched from blood (not recorded which).

Here the CDR3 reads CASSFGQGPYEQYF. The DNA of the CDR3 is TGTGCCAGCAGCTTCGGACAGGGGCCCTACGAGCAGTACTTC. The chain joins TRBV7-2 to TRBJ2-7; TRBD1 aligns across 9 bases. The germline V gene encodes CDR1 SGHTA and CDR2 FQGNSA. This CDR3 has 14 residues. Unmatched junction bases numbered 2, after V lost 3 bases and J lost 2 bases.